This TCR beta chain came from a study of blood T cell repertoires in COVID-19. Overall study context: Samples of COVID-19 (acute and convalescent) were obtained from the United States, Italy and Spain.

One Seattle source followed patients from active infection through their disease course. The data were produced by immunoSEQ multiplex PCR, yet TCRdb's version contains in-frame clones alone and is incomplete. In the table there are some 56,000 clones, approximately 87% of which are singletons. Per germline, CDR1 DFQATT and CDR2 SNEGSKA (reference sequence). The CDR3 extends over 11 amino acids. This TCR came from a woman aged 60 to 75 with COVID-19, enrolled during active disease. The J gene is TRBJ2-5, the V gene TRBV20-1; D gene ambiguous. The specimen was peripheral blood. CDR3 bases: TGCAGCCCCGGCGGTTTGATGTCCCAGTACTTC. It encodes CSPGGLMSQYF.